This TCR beta chain came from a study of blood T cell repertoires in COVID-19. Study as a whole: Samples came from the United States, Italy and Spain, spanning acute and convalescent COVID-19. PBMCs, B-cell-depleted T cells, or T cells were the source of the cDNA or gDNA that made up the material.

Authors' analysis steps: The authors estimated nucleated cell counts from reference gene primer amplification. Method: immunoSEQ multiplex PCR; TCRdb's copy keeps in-frame clones and lacks some. V and J calls and clone size follow that table, whereas D and trimming were derived from the DNA. The sample includes roughly 100,000 clones, over 75% seen only once; the top ten take approximately 13%. Trimming left V 6 bases short and J 6 bases short, with 14 bases between. Germline CDR1 SGHNT, CDR2 YENEEA. CDR3 length equals 14 residues. Sequencing was carried out using peripheral blood. The rearrangement joins TRBV11-3 to TRBJ2-2; D possibly corresponds to TRBD2 (6 bases). The receptor was isolated from a human donor in a cohort sampled during active or convalescent COVID-19. This chain's CDR3 is CASSPIREPGELFF. The CDR3 coding sequence is TGTGCCAGCAGTCCGATCCGGGAGCCCGGGGAGCTGTTTTTT.